The clone carrying this TCR beta chain came up many times. Its specificity is unknown. In the study's own analysis: Construction of a distant-metastasis classifier for papillary thyroid cancer relied on CDR3 differences across clinicopathological groups. With MiXCR, TCRdb reprocessed the PCR reads. TCRdb's processing, not the authors' own work, is the source of the V and J calls. Among more than 65,000 clones listed, 12% to 15% were seen once. No treatment had been given to any patient before thyroid surgery. Germline V CDR1 and CDR2: SGHVS, FQNEAQ. J gave up 4 bases and V 1 base, and 7 bases lay outside the gene matches. CDR3 length: 16 amino acids. The data stem from a study of metastatic and nonmetastatic thyroid tumors. General study results and limits: Relative to benign nodules, malignant thyroid tumors were reportedly characterized by significantly elevated TCR beta diversity in blood and tumor.

Sequenced input: blood. This receptor was identified in a male donor with papillary thyroid cancer or a benign thyroid nodule (not recorded which). Some clones in this sample may be carry-over from other donors' samples. The chain uses TRBV7-8 and TRBJ2-1; TRBD2 matches 7 bases. CDR3 protein: CASSLVIREAYNEQFF. The CDR3, as DNA: TGTGCCAGCAGCTTAGTTATCCGGGAGGCATACAATGAGCAGTTCTTC.